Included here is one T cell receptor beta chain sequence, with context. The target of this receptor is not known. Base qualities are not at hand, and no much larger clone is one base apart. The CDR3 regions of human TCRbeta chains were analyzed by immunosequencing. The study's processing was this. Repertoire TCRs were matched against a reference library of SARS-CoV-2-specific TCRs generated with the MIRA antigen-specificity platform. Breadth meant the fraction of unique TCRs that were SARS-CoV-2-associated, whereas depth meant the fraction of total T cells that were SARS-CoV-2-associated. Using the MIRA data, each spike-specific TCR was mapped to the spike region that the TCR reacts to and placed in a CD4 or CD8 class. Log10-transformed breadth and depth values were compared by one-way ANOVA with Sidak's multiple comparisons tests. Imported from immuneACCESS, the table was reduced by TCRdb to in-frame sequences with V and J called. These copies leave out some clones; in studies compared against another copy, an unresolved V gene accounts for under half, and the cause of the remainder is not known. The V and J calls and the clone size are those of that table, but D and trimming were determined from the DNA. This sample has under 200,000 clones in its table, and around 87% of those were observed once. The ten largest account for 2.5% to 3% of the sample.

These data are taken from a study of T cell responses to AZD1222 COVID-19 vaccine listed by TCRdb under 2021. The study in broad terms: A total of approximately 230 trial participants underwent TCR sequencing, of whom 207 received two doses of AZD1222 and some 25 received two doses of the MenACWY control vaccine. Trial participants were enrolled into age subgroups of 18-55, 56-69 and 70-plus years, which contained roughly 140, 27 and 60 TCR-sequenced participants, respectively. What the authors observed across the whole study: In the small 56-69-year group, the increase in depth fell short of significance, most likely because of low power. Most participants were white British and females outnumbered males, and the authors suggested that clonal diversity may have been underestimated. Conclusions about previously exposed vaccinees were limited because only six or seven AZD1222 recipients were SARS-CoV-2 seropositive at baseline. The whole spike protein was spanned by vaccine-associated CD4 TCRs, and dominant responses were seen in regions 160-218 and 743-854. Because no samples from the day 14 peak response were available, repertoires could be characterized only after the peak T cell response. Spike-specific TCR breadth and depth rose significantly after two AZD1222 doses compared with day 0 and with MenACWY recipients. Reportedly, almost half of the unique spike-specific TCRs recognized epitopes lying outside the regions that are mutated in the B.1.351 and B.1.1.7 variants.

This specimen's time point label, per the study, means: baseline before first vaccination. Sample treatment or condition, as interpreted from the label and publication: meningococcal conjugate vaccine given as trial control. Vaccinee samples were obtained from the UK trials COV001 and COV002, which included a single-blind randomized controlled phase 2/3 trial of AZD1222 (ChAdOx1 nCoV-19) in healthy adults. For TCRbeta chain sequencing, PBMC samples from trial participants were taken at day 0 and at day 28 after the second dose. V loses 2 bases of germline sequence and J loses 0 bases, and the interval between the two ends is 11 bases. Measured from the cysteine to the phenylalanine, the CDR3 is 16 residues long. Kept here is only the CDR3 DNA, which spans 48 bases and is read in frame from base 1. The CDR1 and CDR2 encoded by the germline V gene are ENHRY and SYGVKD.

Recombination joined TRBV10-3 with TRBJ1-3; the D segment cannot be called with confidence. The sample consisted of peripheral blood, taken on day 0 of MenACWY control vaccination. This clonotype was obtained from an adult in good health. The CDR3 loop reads CAISEAKSRSGNTIYF. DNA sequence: TGTGCCATCAGTGAGGCGAAGAGCCGCTCTGGAAACACCATATATTTT.